This T cell receptor beta chain was sequenced for a study of TIL therapy for anti-PD-1-resistant metastatic lung cancer. Specified time point: pre-treatment sample, taken before nivolumab and TIL therapy. Adults with stage 4 NSCLC were enrolled in a phase I trial. This was the immunoSEQ v3 assay. Assay used: immunoSEQ multiplex PCR; TCRdb lists only in-frame clones, some missing. This repertoire shows 20,000 or so clones, more than 65% found once; its top ten account for roughly 1.9%. The V gene's germline CDR1 is WSHSY and CDR2 SAAADI. V lost 3 bases and J lost 3; bases outside the gene matches: 9. The CDR3 runs 16 residues.

The chain links TRBV10-2 to TRBJ2-5, with TRBD1 matching over 8 bases. The TCR comes from a person aged 25-85 years with non-small cell lung cancer. The material was blood, obtained at baseline. CDR3 in DNA: TGCGCCAGCAGTGAAACAGGGGGGAAACCCAAAGAGACCCAGTACTTC. Translation gives CASSETGGKPKETQYF.